This TCR beta chain was observed in a study of vaccination effects on CD4 cells after COVID-19. Study-wide results and caveats: Clones from infection and from vaccination both contracted markedly late after vaccination.

TCRdb keeps only in-frame clones here, not all; method: immunoSEQ multiplex PCR. Here the sample spans 30,000 to 40,000 clones, 73% being singletons. Expansion with viral peptide pools was applied to antigen-specific CD4+ T cells by the ViraFEST assay prior to sequencing. Following a roughly ten-day culture, CD4+ T cells were purified. In the vaccine recipients, nucleocapsid antibodies were negative and there was no prior SARS-CoV-2 infection. This clone has only one observation. Its antigen is as yet unknown. Trimming shortened V by 5 bases and J by 6 bases, and 17 bases separated the two germline ends. CDR3 length equals 15 residues. Looked up from germline, CDR1 is SGHNT and CDR2 is YYREEE (reference sequence).

This TCR came from a human donor who received a COVID-19 vaccine. This rearrangement joins TRBV5-4 to TRBJ2-2, with D possibly matching TRBD2 (6 bases). The sequenced sample was CD4+ T cells from PBMCs cultured with HCoV-OC43 spike peptides, obtained before COVID-19 vaccination. Subset: HCoV-OC43 spike overlapping peptide pool stimulation. This CDR3 reads CASRPGLEAAGELFF. The DNA of the CDR3 is TGTGCCAGCAGGCCGGGACTGGAGGCCGCCGGGGAGCTGTTTTTT.